The 16 T cell receptor beta chains reported below all come from one sample, sequenced in a study of blood T cell repertoires in COVID-19. Profiled with immunoSEQ multiplex PCR; TCRdb holds only in-frame clones, not every one. Among 40,000 to 65,000 clones, over 70% were seen once, and the ten largest hold 14% to 15%. The sample taken for sequencing was peripheral blood. The receptors were gathered from a human donor with active or convalescent COVID-19. The donor label of this sample is uncertain.

This clone was recorded once. V is TRBV5-1 and J is TRBJ2-3, with 8 bases aligning to TRBD1. Germline lookup yields CDR1 SGHRS and CDR2 YFSETQ. The ends lost 4 bases at V and 4 bases at J; junction bases unmatched: 2. The CDR3 extends over 13 amino acids. The CDR3 loop is CASSQDRADTQYF. In DNA form, the CDR3 reads TGCGCCAGCAGCCAGGACAGGGCAGATACGCAGTATTTT.

This clone was counted once. The V gene is TRBV7-3, the J gene TRBJ2-2; 12 bases match TRBD2. Trimming removed 5 bases from V and 5 bases from J; junction bases left unmatched: 3. Germline V gene data show CDR1 as SGHTA and CDR2 as FQGTGA. The CDR3 totals 15 residues. The CDR3 nucleotides read TGTGCCAGCAGCCCCGGGACTAGCGGGACCGGGGAGCTGTTTTTT. Residues: CASSPGTSGTGELFF.

The rearrangement links TRBV7-2 to TRBJ2-2; 8 nucleotides align to TRBD2. The germline V gene encodes CDR1 SGHTA and CDR2 FQGNSA. J lost 0 bases, V lost 5 bases, and 8 bases had no gene match. The CDR3 covers 17 residues. The CDR3 sequence is CASSASRLASNTGELFF. The DNA of the CDR3 is TGTGCCAGCAGCGCGTCCAGACTAGCGTCGAACACCGGGGAGCTGTTTTTT.

CDR3 region: CASRAQTGADTQYF. CDR3 sequence (DNA): TGCGCCAGCCGAGCTCAGACAGGTGCCGATACGCAGTATTTT. This chain links TRBV10-2 with TRBJ2-3; maybe TRBD1 (6 bases). The germline V gene has CDR1 WSHSY and CDR2 SAAADI. The CDR3 covers 14 residues. The V end was cut by 8 bases, the J end by 6 bases, with 18 bases between.

The rearrangement uses TRBV5-1 and TRBJ1-1; D is undetermined. Germline loops: CDR1 SGHRS, CDR2 YFSETQ. The CDR3 extends over 13 amino acids. Trimming cost V 6 bases and J 1 base, with 10 bases left between them. The CDR3 nucleotides are TGCGCCAGCACCCTAGCCGGGAACACTGAAGCTTTCTTT. Amino acid sequence: CASTLAGNTEAFF.

This rearrangement joins TRBV7-3 to TRBJ1-3, with D possibly being TRBD1 (6 bases). Trimming removed 4 bases at V and 0 bases at J, with 10 bases between. The CDR3 totals 15 residues. Germline CDR1 reads SGHTA; CDR2 reads FQGTGA. CDR3 sequence: CASSYGQTSGNTIYF. CDR3 nucleotides: TGTGCCAGCAGCTATGGACAGACCTCTGGAAACACCATATATTTT.

The genes are TRBV11-1 and TRBJ2-7; possible D gene TRBD2, 5 bases. CDR1 SGHAT and CDR2 FQDESV come from the germline V gene (reference sequence). V lost 6 bases to trimming and J lost 4 bases, with 13 bases between them. The CDR3 length is 13 residues. Here the CDR3 reads CASSWRWAYEQYF. The CDR3 region has the DNA TGTGCCAGCAGTTGGAGGTGGGCGTACGAGCAGTACTTC. The complete variable domain, with remaining parts taken from reference TRBV11-1 and TRBJ2-7, reads EAEVAQSPRYKITEKSQAVAFWCDPISGHATLYWYRQILGQGPELLVQFQDESVVDDSQLPKDRFSAERLKGVDSTLKIQPAELGDSAMYLCASSWRWAYEQYFGPGTRLTVT.

The V gene is TRBV6-7, the J gene TRBJ2-7; the match to TRBD2 covers 13 bases. TRBV6-7 is filed as an ORF, its function uncertain. V shed 5 bases, J shed 3 bases, and the junction held 1 base outside the gene matches. This CDR3 comprises 14 residues. The CDR3 coding sequence is TGTGCCAGCAGTAGGACTAGCGGGGGCTACGAGCAGTACTTC. This codes for CASSRTSGGYEQYF.

The chain recombines TRBV7-9 with TRBJ1-1; TRBD1 is a possible D gene (5 bases). Germline-derived CDR1 and CDR2 are SEHNR and FQNEAQ (reference sequence). V was pared by 4 bases and J by 1 base, with 13 bases between. The CDR3 spans 15 residues. The CDR3 coding sequence is TGTGCCAGCAGCTCAACTTACGGGGGGAACACTGAAGCTTTCTTT. The encoded protein is CASSSTYGGNTEAFF.

The chain uses TRBV7-2 and TRBJ2-2; D is unclear. From germline, CDR1 is SGHTA and CDR2 FQGNSA. The germline V and J ends were trimmed by 4 bases and 7 bases, with 16 bases remaining between them. The CDR3 is made up of 15 amino acids. As DNA, the CDR3 is TGTGCCAGCAGCTCCCAGTTCGGGTACCGCGGGGAGCTGTTTTTT. Its protein is CASSSQFGYRGELFF.

A single count supports this clone. The rearrangement uses TRBV10-2 and TRBJ2-3, with D hard to call. V shed 4 bases and J shed 5 bases, with 10 bases lying between them. CDR1 is WSHSY, CDR2 SAAADI, per germline. There are 13 residues in the CDR3. The CDR3 coding sequence is TGCGCCAGCAGTGGTCAGGCCCGAGATACGCAGTATTTT. It codes for CASSGQARDTQYF.

This chain uses TRBV28 with TRBJ2-3; 14 nucleotides agree with TRBD2. This CDR3 has 18 residues. Looked up from germline, CDR1 is MDHEN and CDR2 is SYDVKM. The V gene end was trimmed by 2 bases and the J gene end by 0 bases; junction bases not matched to a gene: 4. For the CDR3, the DNA is TGTGCCAGCAGTTTAGGGGGACTAGCGGGGGCTAGCACAGATACGCAGTATTTT. Protein product: CASSLGGLAGASTDTQYF. The whole variable domain, filled in from reference TRBV28 and TRBJ2-3, reads DVKVTQSSRYLVKRTGEKVFLECVQDMDHENMFWYRQDPGLGLRLIYFSYDVKMKEKGDIPEGYSVSREKKERFSLILESASTNQTSMYLCASSLGGLAGASTDTQYFGPGTRLTVL.

The genes are TRBV18 and TRBJ2-3; 10 bases are a match to TRBD2. V dropped 2 bases and J dropped 4; count of bases not matched to a gene: 3. This CDR3 has 15 residues. Germline V gives CDR1 KGHSH, CDR2 LQKENI. The CDR3 spells CASSPASGSADTQYF. The CDR3 DNA is TGTGCCAGCTCACCAGCTAGCGGGAGTGCAGATACGCAGTATTTT.

This chain uses TRBV6-4 with TRBJ2-1, with 14 bases matching TRBD2. Germline V gives CDR1 MRHNA, CDR2 SNTAGT. The CDR3 length is 14 residues. V was pared by 9 bases and J by 8 bases, with 6 bases of the junction left unmatched. CDR3 sequence (DNA): TGTGCCAGAGGGACTAGCGGGAGAGTATATGAGCAGTTCTTC. Its translation: CARGTSGRVYEQFF.

The gene calls are TRBV4-1 and TRBJ1-3; D is undetermined. CDR3 size: 14 residues. With 4 bases removed from V and 0 bases from J, the gap between germline ends came to 7 bases. In germline, CDR1 is MGHRA, CDR2 YSYEKL. The DNA for the CDR3 is TGCGCCAGCAGCCGGGCAGGCTCTGGAAACACCATATATTTT. It is translated as CASSRAGSGNTIYF.

The V call is TRBV7-6, the J call TRBJ1-2; D is undetermined. V dropped 5 bases and J dropped 2 bases, with 12 bases sitting between them. The CDR3 length is 14 residues. Germline CDR1 reads SGHVS; CDR2 reads FNYEAQ. Here the CDR3 DNA reads TGTGCCAGCAGCCGCTCCGGGAGGAACTATGGCTACACCTTC. Protein: CASSRSGRNYGYTF.